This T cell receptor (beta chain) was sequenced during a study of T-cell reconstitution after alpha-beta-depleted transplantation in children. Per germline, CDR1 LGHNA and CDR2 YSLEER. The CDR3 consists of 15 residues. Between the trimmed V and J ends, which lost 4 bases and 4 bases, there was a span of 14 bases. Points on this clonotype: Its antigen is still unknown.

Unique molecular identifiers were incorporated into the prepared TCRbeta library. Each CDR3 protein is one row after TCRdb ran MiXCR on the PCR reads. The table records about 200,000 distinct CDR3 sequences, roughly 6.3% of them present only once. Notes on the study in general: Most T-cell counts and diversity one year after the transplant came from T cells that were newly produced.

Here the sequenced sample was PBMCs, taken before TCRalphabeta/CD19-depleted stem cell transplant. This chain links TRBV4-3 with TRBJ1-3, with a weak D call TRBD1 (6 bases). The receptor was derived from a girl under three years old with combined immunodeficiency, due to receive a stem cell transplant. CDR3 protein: CASSPFDRQGNTIYF. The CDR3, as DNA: TGCGCCAGCAGCCCCTTCGACAGGCAGGGAAACACCATATATTTT.